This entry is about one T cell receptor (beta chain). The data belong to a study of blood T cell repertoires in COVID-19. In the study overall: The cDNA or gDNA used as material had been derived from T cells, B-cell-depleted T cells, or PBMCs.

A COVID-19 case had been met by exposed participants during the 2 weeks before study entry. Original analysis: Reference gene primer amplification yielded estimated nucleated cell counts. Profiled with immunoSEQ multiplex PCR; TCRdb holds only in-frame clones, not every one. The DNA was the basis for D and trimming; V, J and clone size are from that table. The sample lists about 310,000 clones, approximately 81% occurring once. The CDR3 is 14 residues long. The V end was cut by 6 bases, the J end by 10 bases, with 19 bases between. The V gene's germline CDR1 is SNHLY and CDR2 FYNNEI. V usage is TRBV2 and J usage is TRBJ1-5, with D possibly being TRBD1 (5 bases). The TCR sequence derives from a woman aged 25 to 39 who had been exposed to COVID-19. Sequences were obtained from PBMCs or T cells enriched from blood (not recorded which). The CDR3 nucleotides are TGTGCCAGCAGCGGGGGGGGACGATCCTTTCCCCAGCATTTT. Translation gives CASSGGGRSFPQHF.